This TCR beta chain originates from a study of blood T cells in healthy people across ages. The germline V gene has CDR1 SGHTA and CDR2 FQGNSA. This CDR3 has 15 amino acids. V lost 1 base and J 1 base, leaving 10 bases between the germline ends. For the second PCR, which ran for about 7 to 11 cycles, a sample-barcoded 5' primer and a J-beta primer mix were used. Template switching added a 12-random-nucleotide identifier to every cDNA molecule. Via MiXCR, TCRdb re-called the 5' RACE reads, giving one row per CDR3 protein. The data show roughly 900,000 distinct CDR3 sequences, with 29% seen just once and around 16% held by the top ten.

This TCR was recovered from an elderly woman in good health. This chain links TRBV7-2 with TRBJ1-1; D is undetermined. The sequenced material came from blood. The CDR3 DNA reads TGTGCCAGCAGCTTAGTTAAAGGTGGGAACACTGAAGCTTTCTTT. This translates into CASSLVKGGNTEAFF.